Detailed here is one TCR beta chain. This CDR3 is built from 12 residues. Deletions cut 2 bases from V and 6 bases from J, with 8 bases between. From germline, CDR1 is SGHRS and CDR2 YFSETQ. This specimen comes from a study of T-cell reconstitution after alpha-beta-depleted transplantation in children. Preparation of the TCRbeta library involved a method that used unique molecular identifiers. TCRdb reprocessed the PCR reads with MiXCR, giving one entry per CDR3 protein. The profile shows 400,000 to 450,000 distinct CDR3 sequences, 43% of them singletons. The sequencing used PBMCs, collected before TCRalphabeta/CD19-depleted stem cell transplant. This chain links TRBV5-1 with TRBJ1-2; D not resolved. The clonotype originates from a girl aged 2 to 10 with aplastic anemia, due to receive a stem cell transplant. This CDR3 is CASSFTGDGYTF. CDR3 in DNA: TGCGCCAGCAGCTTCACCGGCGATGGCTACACCTTC. The whole variable domain, remainder taken from reference TRBV5-1 and TRBJ1-2, is KAGVTQTPRYLIKTRGQQVTLSCSPISGHRSVSWYQQTPGQGLQFLFEYFSETQRNKGNFPGRFSGRQFSNSRSEMNVSTLELGDSALYLCASSFTGDGYTFGSGTRLTVV.